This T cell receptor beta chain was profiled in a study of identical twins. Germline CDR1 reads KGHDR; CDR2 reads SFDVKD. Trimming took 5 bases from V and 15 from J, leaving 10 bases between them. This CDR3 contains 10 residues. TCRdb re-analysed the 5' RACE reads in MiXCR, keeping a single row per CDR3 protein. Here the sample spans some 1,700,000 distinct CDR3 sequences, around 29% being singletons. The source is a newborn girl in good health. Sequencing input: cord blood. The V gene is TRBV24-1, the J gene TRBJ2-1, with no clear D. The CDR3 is CATSGPGGFF. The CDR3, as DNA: TGTGCCACCAGTGGGCCAGGCGGGTTCTTC.